A single sample is the source of the 9 T cell receptor beta chains below, sequenced in a study of blood T cell repertoires in COVID-19. Sequencing was performed with immunoSEQ multiplex PCR; in TCRdb, only in-frame clones are kept and a portion is missing. Here the sample spans more than 250,000 clones, approximately 86% being singletons. The sequencing input was PBMCs or T cells enriched from blood (not recorded which). These receptors were obtained from a woman aged 18-29 years who had recovered from COVID-19.

The chain uses TRBV5-1 and TRBJ2-5; the D gene is possibly TRBD1 (6 bases). V was pared by 2 bases and J by 5 bases, with 10 bases between. The CDR3 contains 13 residues. Germline CDR1 and CDR2: SGHRS and YFSETQ. CDR3 in amino acids: CASSLQGFETQYF. The DNA for the CDR3 is TGCGCCAGCAGCTTACAGGGTTTCGAGACCCAGTACTTC.

The V gene is TRBV7-6, the J gene TRBJ1-1, with 8 bases identical to TRBD1. With 0 bases clipped from V and 6 bases from J, the junction kept 6 bases outside the gene matches. The CDR3 is 15 residues long. From germline, CDR1 is SGHVS and CDR2 FNYEAQ. CDR3 protein: CASSLAGYRGAEAFF. The CDR3 bases are TGTGCCAGCAGCTTAGCGGGGTACAGGGGGGCTGAAGCTTTCTTT.

This sequence joins TRBV19 and TRBJ1-2, with a weak D call TRBD1 (5 bases). Germline V gene data show CDR1 as LNHDA and CDR2 as SQIVND (reference sequence). V dropped 6 bases and J dropped 2 bases, with 13 bases sitting between them. The CDR3 sequence is 14 residues long. The CDR3 DNA follows: TGTGCCAGTAGCGAATCCCCAGGGAACTATGGCTACACCTTC. This translates into CASSESPGNYGYTF.

This chain uses TRBV19 with TRBJ1-5; a possible D gene is TRBD1 (6 bases). The CDR3 extends over 15 amino acids. The V gene lost 5 bases and the J gene lost 2 bases, with 13 bases spanning the gap. From germline, CDR1 is LNHDA and CDR2 SQIVND (reference sequence). CDR3 DNA sequence: TGTGCCAGTAGTTCGGGGGGGCCGCGCAATCAGCCCCAGCATTTT. Protein sequence: CASSSGGPRNQPQHF. Using reference TRBV19 and TRBJ1-5 for the parts outside the CDR3, the full variable domain is DGGITQSPKYLFRKEGQNVTLSCEQNLNHDAMYWYRQDPGQGLRLIYYSQIVNDFQKGDIAEGYSVSREKKESFPLTVTSAQKNPTAFYLCASSSGGPRNQPQHFGDGTRLSIL.

The chain carries TRBV14 and TRBJ2-1, with 9 nucleotides matching TRBD2. Germline V gene data show CDR1 as SGHDN and CDR2 as FVKESK. V lost 2 bases to trimming and J lost 9 bases; unmatched junction nucleotides: 11. CDR3 length equals 16 residues. The CDR3 loop reads CASSQWGSGGSVEQFF. CDR3 nucleotides: TGTGCCAGCAGCCAATGGGGTAGCGGGGGTTCGGTTGAGCAGTTCTTC.

This clone was detected once. This chain uses TRBV27 with TRBJ1-1, with D possibly being TRBD1 (5 bases). The germline CDR1 and CDR2 sequences are MNHEY and SMNVEV (reference sequence). This CDR3 has 13 amino acids. The germline V and J ends were trimmed by 3 bases and 3 bases, with 8 bases remaining between them. The CDR3 DNA sequence: TGTGCCAGCAGTTTCTGGGGGGACACTGAAGCTTTCTTT. Protein: CASSFWGDTEAFF.

The rearrangement joins TRBV4-3 to TRBJ1-6; TRBD1 matches 8 bases. Trimming at V came to 2 bases and at J to 10 bases, leaving 7 bases not matched to a gene. Germline V lookup: CDR1 LGHNA, CDR2 YSLEER. CDR3 length equals 15 residues. CDR3: CASSQIGQGRSPLHF. The CDR3 DNA reads as TGCGCCAGCAGCCAAATAGGACAGGGCCGATCACCCCTCCACTTT.

This clone was picked up one time. This chain links TRBV5-8 with TRBJ1-6; a possible D gene is TRBD1 (5 bases). Between the trimmed V and J ends, which lost 4 bases and 0 bases, there was a span of 11 bases. The CDR3 sequence is 16 residues long. Germline V CDR1 and CDR2: SGHTS, YDEGEE. CDR3 residues: CASSHQQDSYNSPLHF. The CDR3 DNA is TGTGCCAGCAGCCACCAACAGGACTCCTATAATTCACCCCTCCACTTT.

This clone showed up just once. The chain joins TRBV10-1 to TRBJ1-3; D ambiguous. CDR3 size: 16 residues. V was trimmed by 5 bases and J by 0 bases, leaving 14 bases between them. CDR1 and CDR2 from the germline V gene are WNHNN and SYGVQD (reference sequence). The CDR3 nucleotides are TGCGCCAGCAGTCCGGACGGGGAATTCTCTGGAAACACCATATATTTT. Translating it yields CASSPDGEFSGNTIYF.